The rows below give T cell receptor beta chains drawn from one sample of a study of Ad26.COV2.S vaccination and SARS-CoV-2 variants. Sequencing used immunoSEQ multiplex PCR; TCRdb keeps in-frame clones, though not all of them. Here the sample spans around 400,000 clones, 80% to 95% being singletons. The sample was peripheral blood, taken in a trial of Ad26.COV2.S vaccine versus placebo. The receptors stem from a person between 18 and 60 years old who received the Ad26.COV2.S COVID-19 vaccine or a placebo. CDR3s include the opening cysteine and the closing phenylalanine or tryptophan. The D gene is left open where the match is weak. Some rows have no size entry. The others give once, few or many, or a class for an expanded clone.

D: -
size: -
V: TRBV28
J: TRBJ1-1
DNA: TGTGCCAGCAGCCAACTCCAGAGAGAAGCTTTCTTT
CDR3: CASSQLQREAFF

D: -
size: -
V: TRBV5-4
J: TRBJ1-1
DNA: TGTGCCAGCAGCTCTGGACAGCCCCTCACTGAAGCTTTCTTT
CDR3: CASSSGQPLTEAFF

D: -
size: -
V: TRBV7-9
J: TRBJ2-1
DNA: TGTGCCAGCAGCCCAACAGATGGGGCCAATGAGCAGTTCTTC
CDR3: CASSPTDGANEQFF

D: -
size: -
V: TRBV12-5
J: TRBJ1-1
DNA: TGTGCTAGTGGGATCAAGGTTTTCACTGAAGCTTTCTTT
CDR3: CASGIKVFTEAFF

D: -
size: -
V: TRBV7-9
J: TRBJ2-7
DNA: TGTGCCAGCACCACCCCAGTTGGAGGTCGACACGAGCAGTACTTC
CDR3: CASTTPVGGRHEQYF

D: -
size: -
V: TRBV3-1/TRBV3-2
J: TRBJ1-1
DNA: TGTGCCAGCAGGGATCGGGCCCCGAACACTGAAGCTTTCTTT
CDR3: CASRDRAPNTEAFF

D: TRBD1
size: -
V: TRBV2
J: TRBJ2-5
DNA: TGTGCCAGCAGCGAAGGGACAGGTCAAGAGACCCAGTACTTC
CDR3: CASSEGTGQETQYF

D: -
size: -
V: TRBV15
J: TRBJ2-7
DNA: TGTGCCACCAGCAGAGATCTCTCCGAGCAGTACTTC
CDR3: CATSRDLSEQYF

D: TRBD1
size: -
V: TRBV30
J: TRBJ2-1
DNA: TGTGCCTGGAGTAGAGGGGGGACAGGGGCTTCTGAGCAGTTCTTC
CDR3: CAWSRGGTGASEQFF

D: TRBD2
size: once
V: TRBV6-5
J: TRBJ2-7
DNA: TGTGCCAGCACCGACGGGGGGGCGGACGAGCAGTACTTC
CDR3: CASTDGGADEQYF

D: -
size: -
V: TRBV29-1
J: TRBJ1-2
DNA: TGCAGCGTTTCGCATTCTAACTATGGCTACACCTTC
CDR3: CSVSHSNYGYTF

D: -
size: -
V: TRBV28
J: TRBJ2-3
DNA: TGTGCCAGCAGCCGATCCCCGACAGATACGCAGTATTTT
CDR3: CASSRSPTDTQYF

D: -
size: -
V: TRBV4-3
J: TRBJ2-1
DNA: TGCGCCAGCAGCCAGTCTCTCCAGTCCTCTGAGCAGTTCTTC
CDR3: CASSQSLQSSEQFF

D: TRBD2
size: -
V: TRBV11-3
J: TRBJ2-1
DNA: TGTGCCAGCAGCTTTGGGACTAGCATTAATGAGCAGTTCTTC
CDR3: CASSFGTSINEQFF

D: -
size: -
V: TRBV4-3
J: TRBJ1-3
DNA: TGCGCCAGCAGCCAAGATTTCCCGTTCTCTGGAAACACCATATATTTT
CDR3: CASSQDFPFSGNTIYF

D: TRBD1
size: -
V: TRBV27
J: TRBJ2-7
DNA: TGTGCCAGCAGTCGACAGGGGGGGGCCTACGAGCAGTACTTC
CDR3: CASSRQGGAYEQYF

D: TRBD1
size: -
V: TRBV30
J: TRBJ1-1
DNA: TGTGCCTGGAGTTCAACAGGGGAGGCTGAAGCTTTCTTT
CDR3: CAWSSTGEAEAFF

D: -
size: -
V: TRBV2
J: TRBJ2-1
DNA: TGTGCCAGCAGGGGGGCAGGGGGGAATGAGCAGTTCTTC
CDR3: CASRGAGGNEQFF